The 25 T cell receptor beta chains in this list originate from one sample, sequenced in a study of blood T cell repertoires in COVID-19. Profiling relied on immunoSEQ multiplex PCR, and the TCRdb table lists in-frame clones only, not all of them. The top ten hold about 5.4% of the sample, which has around 75,000 clones, around 74% seen once. Sequencing was carried out using peripheral blood. The receptors were sampled from a woman of 80 years or more with active or convalescent COVID-19.

The chain joins TRBV18 to TRBJ1-2; D gene unclear. Germline assignment: CDR1 KGHSH and CDR2 LQKENI. The CDR3 extends over 13 amino acids. The V gene lost 1 base and the J gene lost 8 bases, with 11 bases spanning the gap. This CDR3 is CASSPLPGGGYTF. The CDR3 DNA reads as TGTGCCAGCTCACCACTTCCGGGCGGGGGCTACACCTTC.

This chain joins TRBV10-2 and TRBJ1-5; D is unresolved. V shed 2 bases and J shed 7 bases, with 12 bases lying between them. Germline V gene lookup returns CDR1 WSHSY and CDR2 SAAADI. The CDR3 runs 14 residues. CDR3: CASSERHAGQPQHF. In DNA form, the CDR3 reads TGCGCCAGCAGTGAGAGACACGCGGGGCAGCCCCAGCATTTT.

The J gene is TRBJ2-1, the V gene TRBV14, with 7 bases fitting TRBD2. CDR1 and CDR2 (germline): SGHDN, FVKESK. The CDR3 is 15 residues long. V lost 4 bases to trimming and J lost 3 bases; unmatched junction nucleotides: 6. CDR3 nucleotide sequence: TGTGCCAGCAGCCCCTCTCGGGGGGACTACAATGAGCAGTTCTTC. It is translated as CASSPSRGDYNEQFF.

This chain joins TRBV7-2 and TRBJ1-2; 7 bases fit TRBD1. CDR3 length equals 15 residues. Trimming took 5 bases from V and 6 from J; bases not matched to a gene: 12. From germline, CDR1 is SGHTA and CDR2 FQGNSA. The CDR3 DNA reads as TGTGCCAGCAGCACCGGACAGGCGGCGGTCCATGGCTACACCTTC. Protein: CASSTGQAAVHGYTF.

This clone was seen a single time. The chain combines TRBV27 with TRBJ1-2; weak D call: TRBD1 (5 bases). The ends were cut back, 3 bases at V and 8 bases at J, with 13 bases in the middle. This CDR3 region has 13 residues. Germline assignment: CDR1 MNHEY and CDR2 SMNVEV (reference sequence). This chain's CDR3 is CASSLTASGGYTF. CDR3 sequence (DNA): TGTGCCAGCAGTTTGACAGCGTCCGGGGGCTACACCTTC.

Of note for this clone: The same CDR3 arises from other DNA sequences in this sample as well. The rearrangement joins TRBV7-2 to TRBJ2-1, with a tentative D call TRBD1 (5 bases). V shed 1 base and J shed 3 bases, with 10 bases lying between them. The CDR3 has 15 amino acids. The germline V gene has CDR1 SGHTA and CDR2 FQGNSA. The CDR3 protein is CASSLGRGGYNEQFF. CDR3 DNA sequence: TGTGCCAGCAGCTTAGGAAGGGGTGGCTACAATGAGCAGTTCTTC.

This chain links TRBV7-6 with TRBJ2-7; 16 bases are a match to TRBD2. This CDR3 contains 16 residues. The trim removed 5 bases at V and 4 bases at J, leaving 5 bases unmatched. Germline V gives CDR1 SGHVS, CDR2 FNYEAQ. The CDR3 nucleotides are TGTGCCAGCAGCCCGGGACTAGCGGGGGGGCCGTACGAGCAGTACTTC. Amino acids: CASSPGLAGGPYEQYF.

The rearrangement joins TRBV4-3 to TRBJ2-7, with D possibly TRBD1 on 7 matching bases. Germline-derived CDR1 and CDR2 are LGHNA and YSLEER. There are 13 residues in the CDR3. V lost 4 bases and J lost 3, with 10 bases in between. CDR3 sequence reads: CASSRQGGYEQYF. For the CDR3, the DNA is TGCGCCAGCAGCCGTCAGGGGGGCTACGAGCAGTACTTC.

The rearrangement uses TRBV3-1 (or the pseudogene TRBV3-2) and TRBJ2-2, with 8 bases aligning to TRBD1. Germline V gene sequence: CDR1 LGHDT, CDR2 YNNKEL (reference sequence). The CDR3 extends over 13 amino acids. The V and J ends lost 8 bases and 5 bases, in that order; junction bases with no gene match: 4. In nucleotides, the CDR3 is TGTGCCAGCCAGGGGGCTTATACCGGGGAGCTGTTTTTT. It encodes CASQGAYTGELFF.

This chain uses TRBV28 with TRBJ2-1; 9 nucleotides align to TRBD2. The CDR3 length is 15 residues. The V segment lost 3 bases and the J segment 7 bases; nucleotides outside the gene matches: 7. The V gene's germline CDR1 is MDHEN and CDR2 SYDVKM. The CDR3, as DNA: TGTGCCAGCAGTTTGTATGCTAGCGGGGCGAATGAGCAGTTCTTC. It translates to CASSLYASGANEQFF.

This chain links TRBV6-2 or TRBV6-3 with TRBJ1-4, with TRBD1 matching 7 bases. The CDR3 has 15 amino acids. V dropped 5 bases and J dropped 3; count of bases not matched to a gene: 6. Per germline, CDR1 MNHEY and CDR2 SVGEGT. The CDR3 nucleotides are TGTGCCAGCAGTATGCCGGGACAGCCTAATGAAAAACTGTTTTTT. Amino acids: CASSMPGQPNEKLFF.

This chain links TRBV19 with TRBJ2-1; 7 nucleotides align to TRBD2. J was trimmed by 9 bases and V by 3 bases; bases with no gene match: 14. Per germline, CDR1 LNHDA and CDR2 SQIVND (reference sequence). The CDR3 is 16 amino acids. The CDR3 sequence is CASSIVGGPLTAEQFF. DNA for the CDR3: TGTGCCAGTAGTATCGTGGGAGGGCCATTAACGGCTGAGCAGTTCTTC.

The J gene is TRBJ2-2, the V gene TRBV5-5; D is uncertain. This CDR3 has 14 residues. The V end lost 2 bases, the J end lost 0 bases, and 5 bases lay between the germline ends. Germline V gene data show CDR1 as SGHKS and CDR2 as YYEKEE (reference sequence). The CDR3 sequence is CASSFYPNTGELFF. The CDR3 DNA is TGTGCCAGCAGCTTTTATCCGAACACCGGGGAGCTGTTTTTT.

The chain recombines TRBV4-1 with TRBJ1-5; maybe TRBD1 (5 bases). Deletions cut 1 base from V and 4 bases from J, with 11 bases between. The CDR3 is 15 amino acids. Germline-derived CDR1 and CDR2 are MGHRA and YSYEKL. This chain's CDR3 is CASSQGQKTNQPQHF. The CDR3 DNA is TGCGCCAGCAGCCAAGGACAGAAAACAAATCAGCCCCAGCATTTT.

The V and J genes are TRBV27 and TRBJ1-1; possible D gene TRBD1, 6 bases. CDR3 length: 11 amino acids. Trimming pared 8 bases from V and 8 bases from J, leaving 12 bases between. Germline assignment: CDR1 MNHEY and CDR2 SMNVEV (reference sequence). CDR3: CASLGGKEAFF. CDR3 DNA: TGTGCCAGCCTAGGGGGAAAAGAAGCTTTCTTT.

J is TRBJ2-3 and V is TRBV5-4, with 9 bases lining up with TRBD1. The CDR3 has 18 residues. V lost 3 bases to trimming and J lost 1 base; unmatched junction nucleotides: 12. Germline assignment: CDR1 SGHNT and CDR2 YYREEE (reference sequence). CDR3 sequence: CASSSGDRDGFGTDTQYF. CDR3 nucleotide sequence: TGTGCCAGCAGCTCTGGGGACAGGGATGGTTTCGGCACAGATACGCAGTATTTT. The full variable domain, in which reference TRBV5-4 and TRBJ2-3 provide the parts outside the CDR3, is ETGVTQSPTHLIKTRGQQVTLRCSSQSGHNTVSWYQQALGQGPQFIFQYYREEENGRGNFPPRFSGLQFPNYSSELNVNALELDDSALYLCASSSGDRDGFGTDTQYFGPGTRLTVL.

The DNA for the CDR3 is TGTGCCAGTAGCCCGTTTCGGGGGACAGGGGGCGCGGGGAGCAATCAGCCCCAGCATTTT. Protein product: CASSPFRGTGGAGSNQPQHF. The rearrangement joins TRBV19 to TRBJ1-5; 12 nucleotides line up with TRBD1. J lost 1 base, V lost 6 bases, and 16 bases had no gene match. The CDR3 consists of 20 residues. Per germline, CDR1 LNHDA and CDR2 SQIVND (reference sequence).

J is TRBJ1-5 and V is TRBV21-1; the D segment call TRBD1 is taken from the table without a DNA check. TRBV21-1 is reported as a pseudogene. CDR3 length: 14 amino acids. CDR3 nucleotide sequence: TGTGCCAGCAGCACACTCAGGCCCAATCAGCCCCAGCATTTT. It codes for CASSTLRPNQPQHF.

V and J are TRBV20-1 and TRBJ1-3, with D possibly matching TRBD1 (5 bases). Germline V gene sequence: CDR1 DFQATT, CDR2 SNEGSKA (reference sequence). V was pared by 3 bases and J by 4 bases, with 13 bases between. The CDR3 spans 14 residues. This CDR3 is CSASTGRFGNTIYF. The CDR3 bases are TGCAGTGCTAGTACAGGTCGGTTCGGAAACACCATATATTTT.

The chain recombines TRBV5-1 with TRBJ1-1; D gene unclear. V was pared by 2 bases and J by 1 base, with 9 bases between. Germline V gives CDR1 SGHRS, CDR2 YFSETQ. The CDR3 runs 14 residues. The CDR3 nucleotides are TGCGCCAGCAGCTTCGACTTAAGGAACACTGAAGCTTTCTTT. It specifies CASSFDLRNTEAFF.

V and J are TRBV29-1 and TRBJ2-2; 15 bases align to TRBD2. The CDR3 is 15 residues long. CDR1 and CDR2 from the germline V gene are SQVTM and ANQGSEA. Trimming cost V 4 bases and J 5 bases; bases outside gene matches: 2. The CDR3 region is CSVVGTSGRTGELFF. For the CDR3, the DNA is TGCAGCGTTGTAGGGACTAGCGGGAGGACCGGGGAGCTGTTTTTT.

This clone was seen once. The J gene is TRBJ2-7, the V gene TRBV19, with D hard to call. The CDR3 totals 16 residues. V was trimmed by 3 bases and J by 0 bases, leaving 15 bases between them. Germline CDR1 reads LNHDA; CDR2 reads SQIVND (reference sequence). CDR3 nucleotides: TGTGCCAGTAGTATTGATCGGAGCAGAACCTCCTACGAGCAGTACTTC. Translating gives CASSIDRSRTSYEQYF.

This clone has only one observation. The chain recombines TRBV4-3 with TRBJ1-6; no definite D call. CDR1 and CDR2 from the germline V gene are LGHNA and YSLEER. This CDR3 spans 14 amino acids. V was cut by 3 bases and J by 7 bases, with 10 bases left in between. The CDR3 nucleotides read TGCGCCAGCAGCCACCACTTGCCCAATTCACCCCTCCACTTT. Translated, it gives CASSHHLPNSPLHF.

The V gene is TRBV19, the J gene TRBJ1-1; unclear D gene. Germline lookup yields CDR1 LNHDA and CDR2 SQIVND (reference sequence). This CDR3 has 13 amino acids. The ends were cut back, 9 bases at V and 1 base at J, with 12 bases in the middle. The CDR3 loop is CASHFRSNTEAFF. Here the CDR3 DNA reads TGTGCCAGCCACTTCAGGTCGAACACTGAAGCTTTCTTT.

This clone was seen once. The rearrangement joins TRBV18 to TRBJ1-4; 8 bases line up with TRBD1. Germline V CDR1 and CDR2: KGHSH, LQKENI. With 5 bases clipped from V and 5 bases from J, the junction kept 10 bases outside the gene matches. The CDR3 extends over 16 amino acids. CDR3 sequence: CASSITPGTGNEKLFF. Here the CDR3 DNA reads TGTGCCAGCTCAATTACGCCCGGGACAGGAAATGAAAAACTGTTTTTT. Together with reference TRBV18 and TRBJ1-4, the CDR3 gives the full variable domain: NAGVMQNPRHLVRRRGQEARLRCSPMKGHSHVYWYRQLPEEGLKFMVYLQKENIIDESGMPKERFSAEFPKEGPSILRIQQVVRGDSAAYFCASSITPGTGNEKLFFGSGTQLSVL.